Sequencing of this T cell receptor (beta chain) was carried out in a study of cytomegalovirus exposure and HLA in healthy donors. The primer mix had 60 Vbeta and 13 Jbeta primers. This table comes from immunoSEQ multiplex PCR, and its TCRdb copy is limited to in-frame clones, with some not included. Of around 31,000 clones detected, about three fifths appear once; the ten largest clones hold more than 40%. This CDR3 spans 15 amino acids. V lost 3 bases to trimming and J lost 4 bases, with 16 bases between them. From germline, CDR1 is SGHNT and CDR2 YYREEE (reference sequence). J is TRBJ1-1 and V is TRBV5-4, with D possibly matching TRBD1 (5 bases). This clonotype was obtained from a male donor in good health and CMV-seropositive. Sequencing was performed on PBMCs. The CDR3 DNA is TGTGCCAGCAGCTCCCGGCAGGCGGGGGGCACTGAAGCTTTCTTT. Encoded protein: CASSSRQAGGTEAFF. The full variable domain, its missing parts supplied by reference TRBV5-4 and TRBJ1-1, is ETGVTQSPTHLIKTRGQQVTLRCSSQSGHNTVSWYQQALGQGPQFIFQYYREEENGRGNFPPRFSGLQFPNYSSELNVNALELDDSALYLCASSSRQAGGTEAFFGQGTRLTVV.